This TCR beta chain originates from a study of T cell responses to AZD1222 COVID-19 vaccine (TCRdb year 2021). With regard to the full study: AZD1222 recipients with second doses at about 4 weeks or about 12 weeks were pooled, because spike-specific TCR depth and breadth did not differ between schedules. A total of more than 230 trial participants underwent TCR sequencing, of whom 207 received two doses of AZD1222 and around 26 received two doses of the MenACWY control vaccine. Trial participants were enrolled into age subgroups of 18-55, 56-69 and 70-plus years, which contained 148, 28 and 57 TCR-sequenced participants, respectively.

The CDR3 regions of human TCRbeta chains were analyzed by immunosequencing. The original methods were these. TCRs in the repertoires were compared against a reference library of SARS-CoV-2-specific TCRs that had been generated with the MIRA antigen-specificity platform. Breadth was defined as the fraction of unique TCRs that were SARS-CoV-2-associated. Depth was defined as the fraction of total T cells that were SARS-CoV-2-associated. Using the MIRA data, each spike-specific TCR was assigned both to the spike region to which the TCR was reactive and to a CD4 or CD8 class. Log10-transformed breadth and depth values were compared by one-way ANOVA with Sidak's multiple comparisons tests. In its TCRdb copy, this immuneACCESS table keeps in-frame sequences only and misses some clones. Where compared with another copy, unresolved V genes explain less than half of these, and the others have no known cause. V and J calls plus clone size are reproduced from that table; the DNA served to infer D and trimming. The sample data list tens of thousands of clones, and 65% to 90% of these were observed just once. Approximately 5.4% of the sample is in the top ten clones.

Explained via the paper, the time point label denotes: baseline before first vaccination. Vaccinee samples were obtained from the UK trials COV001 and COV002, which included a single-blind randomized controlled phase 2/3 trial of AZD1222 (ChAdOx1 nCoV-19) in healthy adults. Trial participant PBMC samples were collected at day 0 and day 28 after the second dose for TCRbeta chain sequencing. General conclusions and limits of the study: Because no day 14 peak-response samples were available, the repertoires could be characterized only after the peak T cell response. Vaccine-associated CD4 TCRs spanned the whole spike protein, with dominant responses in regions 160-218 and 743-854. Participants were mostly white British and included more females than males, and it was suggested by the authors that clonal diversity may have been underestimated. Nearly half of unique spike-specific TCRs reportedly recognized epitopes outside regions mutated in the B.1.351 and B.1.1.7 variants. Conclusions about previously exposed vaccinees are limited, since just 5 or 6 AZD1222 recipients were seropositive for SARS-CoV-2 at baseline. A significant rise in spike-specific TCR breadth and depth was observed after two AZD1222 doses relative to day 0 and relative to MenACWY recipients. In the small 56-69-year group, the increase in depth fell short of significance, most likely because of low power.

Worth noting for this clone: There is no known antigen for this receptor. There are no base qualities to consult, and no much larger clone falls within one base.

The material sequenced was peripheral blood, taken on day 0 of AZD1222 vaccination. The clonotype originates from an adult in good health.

This receptor carries the CDR3 CASSLGSEGSNTEAFF. The DNA sequence is given as TGCGCCAGCAGCTTGGGTAGTGAGGGAAGCAACACTGAAGCTTTCTTT. The rearranged chain carries TRBV5-1 and TRBJ1-1; too little of a D gene remains to name it. CDR1 and CDR2 are read off the germline V gene as SGHRS and YFSETQ. V sheds 0 bases and J sheds 2 bases, leaving 14 bases between their ends. Measured from the cysteine to the phenylalanine, the CDR3 is 16 residues long. The kept DNA is CDR3 alone, 48 bases in frame from the first base. The CDR3 plus the reference TRBV5-1 and TRBJ1-1 genes for the other parts give the full variable domain: KAGVTQTPRYLIKTRGQQVTLSCSPISGHRSVSWYQQTPGQGLQFLFEYFSETQRNKGNFPGRFSGRQFSNSRSEMNVSTLELGDSALYLCASSLGSEGSNTEAFFGQGTRLTVV.